This T cell receptor (beta chain) was obtained from a study of T cells in Graves' hyperthyroidism and ophthalmopathy. Absence of ophthalmopathy progression within 18 months defined stable Graves' hyperthyroidism. Patients aged 18 to 65 with hyperthyroidism were newly diagnosed, with duration under 2 months. From RNA transcripts, TCR beta CDR3 regions were amplified. HTBI primers were employed in a first-round RT-PCR of the TCR CDR3. TCRdb redid the calling of the multiplex PCR reads with MiXCR, one entry per CDR3 protein. The data show about 180,000 distinct CDR3 sequences, about 15% seen once. This clonotype was seen repeatedly, ten times or more. Material: blood. The sequence came from a woman aged 45-59 years with Graves' hyperthyroidism.

CDR3 region: CASSVVGIETEAFF. CDR3 bases: TGTGCCAGCAGCGTAGTCGGCATAGAAACTGAAGCTTTCTTT. This rearrangement joins TRBV9 to TRBJ1-1, with D unclear. Trimming stripped 0 bases from V and 5 bases from J, with 11 bases between. The CDR3 has 14 amino acids. The V gene's germline CDR1 is SGDLS and CDR2 YYNGEE.